These T cell receptor beta chains were read from a single sample in a study of blood T cell repertoires in COVID-19. This table comes from immunoSEQ multiplex PCR, and its TCRdb copy is limited to in-frame clones, with some not included. Here the sample spans 150,000 to 200,000 clones, less than 90% being singletons. What was sequenced was PBMCs or T cells enriched from blood (not recorded which). The receptor set was obtained from a woman between 25 and 40 years old who had been exposed to COVID-19. CDR3s include the opening cysteine and the closing phenylalanine or tryptophan. The order of the fields is D gene, J gene, clone size, V gene, CDR3 DNA, CDR3 protein. A D gene is named only where the DNA matches it firmly. Where a row states a size, it is once, few, many or the class of an expanded clone; other rows omit it.

TRBD1 | TRBJ2-3 | NA | TRBV7-9 | TGTGCCAGCAGCCCCGGGACAGGGGGAGCAGATACGCAGTATTTT | CASSPGTGGADTQYF
NA | TRBJ2-5 | once | TRBV2 | TGTGCCAGCAAGGGACTGCAAGAGACCCAGTACTTC | CASKGLQETQYF
NA | TRBJ1-6 | once | TRBV11-2 | TGTGCCAGCAGCTTAGTCGGTTGGGAAGGGCTGGAGGATTCACCCCTCCACTTT | CASSLVGWEGLEDSPLHF
NA | TRBJ1-1 | once | TRBV21-1 | TGTGCCAGCAACCTACAGGGGATTAACACTGAAGCTTTCTTT | CASNLQGINTEAFF
NA | TRBJ1-4 | NA | TRBV5-1 | TGCGCCAGCAGCTTGGGGATCGAACAGGGCGGGAATGAAAAACTGTTTTTT | CASSLGIEQGGNEKLFF
TRBD1 | TRBJ1-2 | few | TRBV5-5 | TGTGCCAGCAGCTCGACAGGGGGCGACTATGGCTACACCTTC | CASSSTGGDYGYTF
NA | TRBJ1-2 | NA | TRBV7-9 | TGTGCCAGCAGCACCGAACGAGGTTTGGACTATGGCTACACCTTC | CASSTERGLDYGYTF
NA | TRBJ1-2 | NA | TRBV19 | TGTGCCAGTAGAGTGTGGGACACGGTTTATGATGGCTACACCTTC | CASRVWDTVYDGYTF
NA | TRBJ1-1 | NA | TRBV14 | TGTGCCAGCAGCCGAGAATCCGCGAGAGTTTCGGCTTTCTTT | CASSRESARVSAFF
NA | TRBJ1-2 | NA | TRBV19 | TGTGCCAGTAGTATATCCACAGGAAACTATGGCTACACCTTC | CASSISTGNYGYTF
NA | TRBJ1-1 | NA | TRBV19 | TGTGCCAGCCAGGGTTTCGGGAACACTGAAGCTTTCTTT | CASQGFGNTEAFF
NA | TRBJ1-3 | NA | TRBV9 | TGTGCCAGCAGCGTCAAACAGGGTTATATCGGAAACACCATATATTTT | CASSVKQGYIGNTIYF
TRBD2 | TRBJ2-2 | NA | TRBV2 | TGTGCCAGGCGGGGGGCGAACACCGGGGAGCTGTTTTTT | CARRGANTGELFF
NA | TRBJ2-3 | NA | TRBV9 | TGTGCCAGCAGCGAGGGGCCAGGTACGCAGTATTTT | CASSEGPGTQYF
NA | TRBJ2-3 | NA | TRBV7-2 | TGTGCCAGCAGCTTACTCGGAGGCCAGCGGGGACACACAGATACGCAGTATTTT | CASSLLGGQRGHTDTQYF
NA | TRBJ2-7 | NA | TRBV19 | TGTGCCAGTAGTTACAGGTCCCTCTACGAGCAGTACTTC | CASSYRSLYEQYF
NA | TRBJ2-7 | NA | TRBV6-5 | TGTGCCACACAGGTTTTTAGCTCCTACGAGCAGTACTTC | CATQVFSSYEQYF
TRBD2 | TRBJ2-5 | NA | TRBV15 | TGTGCCACCAGCAGAGGTCAAGGCGGGGGGGCGGAGACCCAGTACTTC | CATSRGQGGGAETQYF
NA | TRBJ2-3 | NA | TRBV7-2 | TGTGCCAGCAGCGGAGGGACAGTCAGCACAGATACGCAGTATTTT | CASSGGTVSTDTQYF
TRBD1 | TRBJ1-2 | NA | TRBV5-4 | TGTGCCAGCAGCGGGGGACAGGGGGCCCTTCGGATATATGGCTACACCTTC | CASSGGQGALRIYGYTF
NA | TRBJ1-2 | NA | TRBV14 | TGTGCCAGCAGCCAAAGATACGGGGTTGGGGGCTACACCTTC | CASSQRYGVGGYTF
NA | TRBJ1-6 | NA | TRBV19 | TGTGCCAGTAGTATCGGTGGGTCAGGGGAATCACCCCTCCACTTT | CASSIGGSGESPLHF
NA | TRBJ2-7 | NA | TRBV7-2 | TGTGCCAGCAGCCATGACCGGGACGAGCAGTACTTC | CASSHDRDEQYF
TRBD1 | TRBJ1-4 | NA | TRBV5-1 | TGCGCCAGCAGCTTGGCAGGACAGGGGGAAAAACTGTTTTTT | CASSLAGQGEKLFF